These 26 T cell receptor beta chains came from one sample sequenced in a study of blood T cells in healthy people across ages. The use of a sample-barcoded 5' primer and a J-beta primer mix characterized a second PCR of 7 to 11 cycles. TCRdb reanalysed the 5' RACE reads using MiXCR and keeps one entry per CDR3 protein. The sample holds 1.5 million to 2 million distinct CDR3 sequences, just under 50% seen once. Sequenced sample: blood. Receptors originate from a woman in her thirties or forties in good health.

The chain combines TRBV20-1 with TRBJ1-6; possible D gene TRBD1, 6 bases. The germline V gene has CDR1 DFQATT and CDR2 SNEGSKA (reference sequence). Trimming left V 5 bases short and J 8 bases short, with 13 bases between. This CDR3 region has 13 residues. The CDR3 nucleotides read TGCAGTGCTCCGGACAGTTTGGATTCACCCCTCCACTTT. Translation gives CSAPDSLDSPLHF.

This clonotype showed up just a few times. The gene calls are TRBV4-2 and TRBJ2-1, with D perhaps assigned TRBD1 or TRBD2 (6 bases each). The CDR3 runs to 16 residues. Trimming shortened V by 0 bases and J by 5 bases, and 14 bases separated the two germline ends. In germline, CDR1 is LGHNA, CDR2 YNFKEQ. CDR3 amino acids: CASSQEWGARNNEQFF. The CDR3 nucleotides read TGTGCCAGCAGCCAAGAATGGGGGGCGAGAAACAATGAGCAGTTCTTC.

The chain is built from TRBV5-6 and TRBJ2-1; TRBD2 agrees at 8 bases. Germline V gene data show CDR1 as SGHDT and CDR2 as YYEEEE. The J segment lost 4 bases and the V segment lost 1 base, leaving 10 bases of the junction unmatched. The CDR3 consists of 17 residues. CDR3 region: CASSLYRASGFYNEQFF. In nucleotides, the CDR3 is TGTGCCAGCAGCTTGTATAGGGCTAGCGGGTTTTACAATGAGCAGTTCTTC.

The genes are TRBV2 and TRBJ2-1, with D hard to call. Germline lookup yields CDR1 SNHLY and CDR2 FYNNEI. This CDR3 contains 11 residues. The V gene lost 6 bases and the J gene lost 14 bases, with 14 bases spanning the gap. Here the CDR3 DNA reads TGTGCCAGCAGGACGGGTAGGGTTAAGTTCTTC. Protein: CASRTGRVKFF.

This clonotype was observed once. The J gene is TRBJ1-4, the V gene TRBV4-3, with D possibly TRBD1 on 6 matching bases. The CDR3 loop spans 17 amino acids. Trimming shortened V by 2 bases and J by 0 bases, and 13 bases separated the two germline ends. The V gene's germline CDR1 is LGHNA and CDR2 YSLEER. In nucleotides, the CDR3 is TGCGCCAGCAGCCAAAAGTTGACAGGCGCAACTAATGAAAAACTGTTTTTT. Protein: CASSQKLTGATNEKLFF.

This clonotype has a handful of counts. The chain combines TRBV28 with TRBJ2-3; the D is unclear. V lost 6 bases to trimming and J lost 4 bases, with 11 bases between them. The CDR3 has 13 amino acids. Per germline, CDR1 MDHEN and CDR2 SYDVKM. The CDR3 protein is CASSVPVPDTQYF. CDR3 coding DNA: TGTGCCAGCAGCGTCCCGGTCCCAGATACGCAGTATTTT.

This clonotype was recorded a few times. J is TRBJ2-7 and V is TRBV9; D is unclear. This CDR3 contains 21 residues. The germline V gene has CDR1 SGDLS and CDR2 YYNGEE. V was pared by 3 bases and J by 1 base, with 32 bases between. Here the CDR3 DNA reads TGTGCCAGCAGCGCCAACTTTCGATCGGCAGGCAAAACCTTCCCTTCCTACGAGCAGTACTTC. Translating gives CASSANFRSAGKTFPSYEQYF.

This clonotype was seen more than once but under ten times. The chain links TRBV6-2 or TRBV6-3 to TRBJ1-2; perhaps TRBD1 as D (6 bases). The CDR3 sequence is 13 residues long. Germline V gene lookup returns CDR1 MNHEY and CDR2 SVGEGT. Trimming removed 8 bases from V and 4 bases from J, with 14 bases in between. CDR3 loop: CASGRDTGYGYTF. CDR3 DNA: TGTGCCAGCGGCCGGGACACTGGCTATGGCTACACCTTC.

This chain links TRBV3-1 with TRBJ2-3; 9 positions agree with TRBD2. The V gene end was trimmed by 2 bases and the J gene end by 4 bases; junction bases not matched to a gene: 10. The CDR3 consists of 17 residues. Per germline, CDR1 LGHDT and CDR2 YNNKEL (reference sequence). The CDR3 region has the DNA TGTGCCAGCAGCCAAAGAGGCCCGGGACTAGCAGCAGATACGCAGTATTTT. As protein: CASSQRGPGLAADTQYF.

Written as DNA, the CDR3 is TGCAGTGCTAGACAGGGGCACAACAATGAGCAGTTCTTC. Translated, it gives CSARQGHNNEQFF. The chain employs TRBV20-1 and TRBJ2-1; perhaps TRBD1 as D (6 bases). Trimming took 2 bases from V and 5 from J, leaving 10 bases between them. CDR3 length equals 13 residues. Germline assignment: CDR1 DFQATT and CDR2 SNEGSKA (reference sequence).

The chain recombines TRBV15 with TRBJ1-5, with 8 nucleotides matching TRBD1. V gave up 0 bases and J gave up 3 bases; unmatched junction bases: 7. This CDR3 spans 17 amino acids. Germline V gene data show CDR1 as LNHNV and CDR2 as YYDKDF (reference sequence). CDR3 amino acids: CATSRDQGAFNNQPQHF. The CDR3 bases are TGTGCCACCAGCAGAGATCAGGGGGCTTTTAACAATCAGCCCCAGCATTTT.

This clonotype was detected only once. This chain connects TRBV4-3 to TRBJ1-2; TRBD1 is a possible D gene (5 bases). CDR1 is LGHNA, CDR2 YSLEER, per germline. Trimming pared 3 bases from V and 13 bases from J, leaving 24 bases between. The length of the CDR3 is 15 residues. In DNA form, the CDR3 reads TGCGCCAGCAGCCAGGTCGTGGGACTTGTTTCTTCTAGCACCTTC. Residues: CASSQVVGLVSSSTF.

The chain combines TRBV5-5 with TRBJ2-7, with a tentative D call TRBD1 (5 bases). Trimming left V 3 bases short and J 3 bases short, with 13 bases between. Germline loops: CDR1 SGHKS, CDR2 YYEKEE (reference sequence). CDR3 length equals 14 residues. CDR3 region: CASSSNSRVYEQYF. As DNA, the CDR3 is TGTGCCAGCAGCTCGAACTCCAGGGTCTACGAGCAGTACTTC.

This chain joins TRBV6-1 and TRBJ2-3; TRBD2 matches at 7 bases. The CDR3 spans 15 residues. J lost 2 bases, V lost 3 bases, and 5 bases had no gene match. CDR1 is MNHNS and CDR2 is SASEGT in the germline V gene. Here the CDR3 DNA reads TGTGCCAGCAGTGATGGGACTATTTCCACAGATACGCAGTATTTT. Residues: CASSDGTISTDTQYF.

The chain joins TRBV20-1 to TRBJ1-2; D remains ambiguous. The CDR3 extends over 13 amino acids. V gave up 0 bases and J gave up 4 bases, with 9 bases separating them. Germline CDR1 is DFQATT and CDR2 is SNEGSKA (reference sequence). The CDR3 loop is CSARDVGGYGYTF. CDR3 DNA: TGCAGTGCTAGAGATGTGGGCGGCTATGGCTACACCTTC.

This rearrangement joins TRBV4-2 to TRBJ2-1, with D uncertain. The J call is in doubt because the DNA end fits TRBJ2-7 better. The CDR3 runs 14 residues. CDR1 LGHNA and CDR2 YNFKEQ come from the germline V gene. The CDR3 DNA is TGTGCCAGCAGCGCTGACTCATCCTACAATGAGCAGTACTTC. Protein sequence: CASSADSSYNEQYF.

This sequence joins TRBV24-1 and TRBJ2-1; no firm D call. Trimming stripped 3 bases from V and 6 bases from J, with 11 bases between. The CDR3 runs to 14 residues. Germline V gene sequence: CDR1 KGHDR, CDR2 SFDVKD. CDR3 DNA sequence: TGTGCCACCAGTGATCCGGACGCAAGCAATGAGCAGTTCTTC. It yields the protein CATSDPDASNEQFF.

In its sample, this clonotype was seen a few times. V and J are TRBV7-2 and TRBJ2-5; D gene ambiguous. Germline V gives CDR1 SGHTA, CDR2 FQGNSA. The CDR3 is made up of 12 amino acids. The V end was cut by 4 bases, the J end by 9 bases, with 12 bases between. The CDR3 loop reads CASSSGPSAQYF. The CDR3 bases are TGTGCCAGCAGCTCCGGGCCCTCGGCCCAGTACTTC.

The V call is TRBV10-3, the J call TRBJ2-7; D perhaps matches TRBD2 (6 bases). This CDR3 region has 13 residues. Between the trimmed V and J ends, which lost 10 bases and 3 bases, there was a span of 16 bases. Germline-derived CDR1 and CDR2 are ENHRY and SYGVKD. CDR3 DNA: TGTGCCAATATTGGGGAGGCCTACTACGAGCAGTACTTC. Amino acid sequence: CANIGEAYYEQYF.

V is TRBV20-1 and J is TRBJ2-1; possibly TRBD2 for D (5 bases). Trimming left V 5 bases short and J 5 bases short, with 10 bases between. Germline-derived CDR1 and CDR2 are DFQATT and SNEGSKA (reference sequence). The CDR3 is 12 residues long. CDR3 region: CSAPRGNNEQFF. In DNA, the CDR3 is TGCAGTGCTCCACGGGGTAACAATGAGCAGTTCTTC.

The rearrangement links TRBV3-1 to TRBJ2-6, with 9 bases identical to TRBD1. V was pared by 1 base and J by 4 bases, with 8 bases of the junction left unmatched. The CDR3 is 18 residues long. From germline, CDR1 is LGHDT and CDR2 YNNKEL (reference sequence). Here the CDR3 reads CASSQVQGARAGANVLTF. DNA of the CDR3: TGTGCCAGCAGCCAAGTACAGGGGGCGCGGGCCGGGGCCAACGTCCTGACTTTC.

This chain uses TRBV5-6 with TRBJ2-1; D perhaps matches TRBD1 (5 bases). CDR3 length: 16 amino acids. CDR1 and CDR2 from the germline V gene are SGHDT and YYEEEE. V lost 2 bases and J 5 bases, leaving 17 bases between the germline ends. CDR3 loop: CASSFVGVTVDNEQFF. The CDR3 region has the DNA TGTGCCAGCAGCTTTGTAGGCGTGACAGTAGACAATGAGCAGTTCTTC.

In this sample, this clonotype turned up a few times. CDR3 residues: CASSSRLASETQYF. CDR3 coding DNA: TGTGCCAGCAGCTCACGACTAGCCTCCGAGACCCAGTACTTC. The genes are TRBV7-2 and TRBJ2-5, with TRBD2 matching 7 bases. CDR1 is SGHTA and CDR2 is FQGNSA in the germline V gene. Losses at the gene ends were 4 bases for V and 5 bases for J; bases not matched to a gene: 7. The CDR3 spans 14 residues.

The chain joins TRBV24-1 to TRBJ2-1; 8 positions agree with TRBD1. The CDR3 runs to 17 residues. Germline V CDR1 and CDR2: KGHDR, SFDVKD. J lost 2 bases, V lost 3 bases, and 8 bases had no gene match. CDR3: CATSDPQGAGTYNEQFF. The CDR3 region has the DNA TGTGCCACCAGTGATCCCCAGGGGGCCGGTACCTACAATGAGCAGTTCTTC.

The CDR3 is CASSVGNFEAAQYF. The CDR3 DNA sequence: TGTGCCAGCAGCGTAGGAAATTTCGAGGCCGCACAGTACTTC. The rearrangement uses TRBV9 and TRBJ2-7; no reliable D call. The CDR3 is made up of 14 amino acids. The ends were cut back, 0 bases at V and 10 bases at J, with 17 bases in the middle. From germline, CDR1 is SGDLS and CDR2 YYNGEE.

The chain links TRBV7-2 to TRBJ1-2; 8 bases fit TRBD1. This CDR3 spans 18 amino acids. Germline CDR1 SGHTA, CDR2 FQGNSA. Trimming took 4 bases from V and 8 from J; bases not matched to a gene: 21. The chain's CDR3 is CASSSTHGGLAGGNGYTF. The CDR3 nucleotides read TGTGCCAGCAGCTCCACTCACGGGGGGTTAGCAGGGGGCAACGGCTACACCTTC.